A single sample gave rise to the 18 T cell receptor beta chains below, sequenced in a study of blood T cells in healthy people across ages. With a J-beta primer mix and a sample-barcoded 5' primer, a second PCR ran 7 to 11 cycles. TCRdb independently ran MiXCR on the 5' RACE reads; one entry per CDR3 protein. The table records under 1 million distinct CDR3 sequences, around two fifths of them present only once. The sample was blood. These receptors came from a man between 60 and 70 years old in good health.

The chain employs TRBV7-9 and TRBJ2-6; 8 bases map to TRBD1. The CDR3 contains 18 residues. The germline V gene encodes CDR1 SEHNR and CDR2 FQNEAQ (reference sequence). V lost 5 bases, J lost 2 bases, and 11 bases stayed unmatched. The chain's CDR3 is CASSPRTGWRTGANVLTF. The CDR3 DNA reads TGTGCCAGCAGCCCGAGGACAGGGTGGAGGACTGGGGCCAACGTCCTGACTTTC. Drawing the rest from reference TRBV7-9 and TRBJ2-6, the complete variable domain is DTGVSQNPRHKITKRGQNVTFRCDPISEHNRLYWYRQTLGQGPEFLTYFQNEAQLEKSRLLSDRFSAERPKGSFSTLEIQRTEQGDSAMYLCASSPRTGWRTGANVLTFGAGSRLTVL.

The CDR3 region is CASSLPRLGRGEVDTQYF. The CDR3 nucleotides read TGTGCCAGCAGTTTACCCCGACTTGGTAGAGGAGAGGTGGATACGCAGTATTTT. The V gene is TRBV28, the J gene TRBJ2-3; D call uncertain. There are 18 residues in the CDR3. Trimming pared 2 bases from V and 6 bases from J, leaving 24 bases between. The germline gives CDR1 MDHEN, CDR2 SYDVKM.

This clonotype showed up just a few times. This rearrangement joins TRBV10-3 to TRBJ2-5; a weak D match, TRBD2 (6 bases). V dropped 7 bases and J dropped 2 bases, with 11 bases sitting between them. The germline CDR1 and CDR2 sequences are ENHRY and SYGVKD. This CDR3 spans 13 amino acids. The DNA of the CDR3 is TGTGCCATCAATACTAGCCCTCAAGAGACCCAGTACTTC. Protein: CAINTSPQETQYF.

This clonotype was counted many times. The chain combines TRBV29-1 with TRBJ2-1; D is perhaps TRBD1 or TRBD2 (5 bases each). V shed 2 bases and J shed 12 bases, with 14 bases lying between them. CDR3 length equals 12 residues. Germline CDR1 is SQVTM and CDR2 is ANQGSEA. This CDR3 reads CSVETGRAVQFF. The CDR3, as DNA: TGCAGCGTTGAAACGGGACGTGCTGTGCAGTTCTTC.

This chain joins TRBV9 and TRBJ2-3, with TRBD2 as a possible D gene (5 bases). With 0 bases removed from V and 2 bases from J, the gap between germline ends came to 10 bases. This CDR3 comprises 15 residues. Per the germline V gene, CDR1 is SGDLS and CDR2 is YYNGEE. The CDR3 region is CASSVGGLSTDTQYF. The CDR3 nucleotides read TGTGCCAGCAGCGTAGGAGGGCTATCCACAGATACGCAGTATTTT.

V usage is TRBV29-1 and J usage is TRBJ2-2; a possible D gene is TRBD1 (6 bases). The germline gives CDR1 SQVTM, CDR2 ANQGSEA. The V end was cut by 0 bases, the J end by 13 bases, with 9 bases between. CDR3 length: 11 amino acids. The CDR3 DNA sequence: TGCAGCGTTGAAGAACCACAGGGGCTGTTTTTT. This gives the protein CSVEEPQGLFF.

The sample holds a few counts of this clonotype. The chain is built from TRBV4-3 and TRBJ1-5; D gene unclear. The CDR3 has 15 residues. Trimming took 0 bases from V and 4 from J, leaving 10 bases between them. CDR1 and CDR2 (germline): LGHNA, YSLEER. The CDR3 DNA is TGCGCCAGCAGCCAAGATATCGGCGGGAATCAGCCCCAGCATTTT. It translates to CASSQDIGGNQPQHF.

The V and J genes are TRBV28 and TRBJ1-1, with a possible D match to TRBD1 (5 bases). Looked up from germline, CDR1 is MDHEN and CDR2 is SYDVKM. The ends were cut back, 6 bases at V and 2 bases at J, with 10 bases in the middle. The CDR3 totals 13 residues. CDR3 in DNA: TGTGCCAGCAGGGTACAGGTCAACACTGAAGCTTTCTTT. Translating it yields CASRVQVNTEAFF.

V and J are TRBV20-1 and TRBJ1-6; tentatively, D is TRBD1 (5 bases). From germline, CDR1 is DFQATT and CDR2 SNEGSKA (reference sequence). The V end lost 8 bases, the J end lost 10 bases, and 21 bases lay between the germline ends. CDR3 size: 14 residues. CDR3 loop: CSFRPTGEGSPLHF. The DNA for the CDR3 is TGCAGTTTTCGGCCAACAGGCGAAGGATCACCCCTCCACTTT.

The chain uses TRBV20-1 and TRBJ2-1, with 14 bases aligning to TRBD2. The junction had 12 bases not matched to a gene; V was cut back by 2 bases and J by 0 bases. This CDR3 contains 20 residues. The germline V gene has CDR1 DFQATT and CDR2 SNEGSKA (reference sequence). CDR3 in amino acids: CSARKPPGLAGDFSYNEQFF. DNA for the CDR3: TGCAGTGCTAGAAAACCTCCGGGACTAGCGGGGGATTTCTCCTACAATGAGCAGTTCTTC.

This clonotype was found a few times. This chain joins TRBV29-1 and TRBJ2-3; D is possibly TRBD2 (6 bases). The V gene's germline CDR1 is SQVTM and CDR2 ANQGSEA. The CDR3 loop spans 12 amino acids. V was clipped by 7 bases and J by 5 bases, with 13 bases between them. For the CDR3, the DNA is TGCAGCGATACGGAGGGGCGAGATACGCAGTATTTT. Its protein is CSDTEGRDTQYF.

This clonotype was counted between two and nine times. The V and J genes are TRBV5-1 and TRBJ1-1, with TRBD1 matching 8 bases. CDR3 size: 15 residues. Germline-derived CDR1 and CDR2 are SGHRS and YFSETQ. V lost 4 bases, J lost 5 bases, and 10 bases stayed unmatched. In DNA, the CDR3 is TGCGCCAGCAGCAAATCGACAGGGGAACGAACTGAAGCTTTCTTT. Translating it yields CASSKSTGERTEAFF.

The table lists this clonotype with a few counts. The chain employs TRBV3-1 and TRBJ2-1, with 8 bases aligning to TRBD1. V lost 4 bases to trimming and J lost 9 bases; unmatched junction nucleotides: 8. This CDR3 has 14 residues. The germline V gene has CDR1 LGHDT and CDR2 YNNKEL (reference sequence). The CDR3 DNA reads as TGTGCCAGCAGCCCCCCCAGGACAGGGAGTGAGCAGTTCTTC. This codes for CASSPPRTGSEQFF.

This clonotype has just a few counts. The V gene is TRBV12-3 or TRBV12-4, the J gene TRBJ1-2; possible D gene TRBD1, 6 bases. Trimming took off 5 bases at V and 8 bases at J, with 6 bases between the two ends. The CDR3 covers 10 residues. The CDR3 sequence is CASSRGGYTF. The CDR3 DNA reads TGTGCCAGCAGTAGGGGGGGCTACACCTTC.

In its sample, this clonotype was seen a few times. The chain has TRBV5-1 and TRBJ2-7, with 7 bases fitting TRBD2. There are 14 residues in the CDR3. Germline V lookup: CDR1 SGHRS, CDR2 YFSETQ. The V segment lost 6 bases and the J segment 3 bases; nucleotides outside the gene matches: 9. CDR3 coding DNA: TGCGCCAGCAATGGGGGGGAAGACCTCTACGAGCAGTACTTC. Its translation is CASNGGEDLYEQYF.

This clonotype was recorded only once. At one end, the junction sequence differs from germline, possibly due to a read error. The rearrangement uses TRBV6-2 or TRBV6-3 and TRBJ2-4; no clear D. Germline CDR1 is MNHEY and CDR2 is SVGEGT. The CDR3 is 12 residues long. The CDR3 nucleotides read TGTGCCATCAGTCCTCTAAAATCCATTCAGTACTTC. It specifies CAISPLKSIQYF.

The rearrangement joins TRBV27 to TRBJ2-1; D remains unclear. Germline values: CDR1 MNHEY, CDR2 SMNVEV (reference sequence). The CDR3 runs to 14 residues. V lost 7 bases and J lost 13, with 23 bases in between. This chain's CDR3 is CASKASFRPETQFF. The CDR3 DNA reads as TGTGCCAGCAAGGCGTCGTTTCGACCGGAGACCCAGTTCTTC.

This clonotype has at least ten counts. The chain's CDR3 is CASSPRVEAEKLFF. The CDR3 DNA is TGCGCCAGCAGCCCCAGGGTGGAGGCTGAAAAACTGTTTTTT. V gene TRBV4-3 combines with J gene TRBJ1-4; possibly TRBD1 for D (5 bases). Germline CDR1 and CDR2: LGHNA and YSLEER. This CDR3 is 14 amino acids long. V lost 4 bases and J 7 bases, leaving 13 bases between the germline ends.